This T cell receptor (beta chain) appears in the sequencing data of a study of radiotherapy plus CTLA-4 blockade in lung cancer. Study details: Disease control was seen in about 30% of patients, objective responses in roughly 17%. Study-level points and caveats: Clones derived from tumor TCRs expanded in blood after radiotherapy plus ipilimumab. How blood T cell clones changed early, along with interferon-beta, reportedly forecast response best.

In regard to this clone: Its antigen is currently unknown.

Sequenced by immunoSEQ multiplex PCR; TCRdb stores in-frame clones only, minus some. Among more than 40,000 clones listed, roughly 88% were seen once. Germline assignment: CDR1 SGHRS and CDR2 YFSETQ. The CDR3 is 16 residues long. Unmatched junction bases numbered 5, after V lost 0 bases and J lost 4 bases. Each patient with chemo-refractory metastatic non-small-cell lung cancer was treated with focal radiation plus CTLA-4 blockade using ipilimumab. This TCR was recovered from a human donor with non-small cell lung cancer whose response to radiotherapy plus ipilimumab could not be evaluated. The rearrangement joins TRBV5-1 to TRBJ2-2; 8 bases match TRBD2. The sample here was peripheral blood, taken from a patient treated with radiotherapy plus ipilimumab. This CDR3 reads CASSLAGGRTTGELFF. CDR3 sequence (DNA): TGCGCCAGCAGCTTGGCCGGCGGGAGGACCACCGGGGAGCTGTTTTTT.